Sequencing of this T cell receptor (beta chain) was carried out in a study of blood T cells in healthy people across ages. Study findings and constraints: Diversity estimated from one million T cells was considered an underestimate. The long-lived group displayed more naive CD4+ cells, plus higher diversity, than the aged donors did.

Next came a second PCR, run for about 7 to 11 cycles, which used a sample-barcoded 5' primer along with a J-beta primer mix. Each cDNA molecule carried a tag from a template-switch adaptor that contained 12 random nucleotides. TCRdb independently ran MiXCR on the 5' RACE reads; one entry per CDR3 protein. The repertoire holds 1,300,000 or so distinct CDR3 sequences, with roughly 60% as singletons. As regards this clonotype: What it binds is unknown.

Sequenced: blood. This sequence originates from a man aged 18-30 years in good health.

The CDR3 DNA is TGTGCCAGCAGCACTAAACGGGGCACAGATACGCAGTATTTT. As protein: CASSTKRGTDTQYF. The chain employs TRBV7-2 and TRBJ2-3; D is uncertain. CDR3 size: 14 residues. V gave up 5 bases and J gave up 1 base, with 10 bases separating them. Per germline, CDR1 SGHTA and CDR2 FQGNSA.